The 16 T cell receptor beta chains below were found in one sample sequenced in a study of blood T cell repertoires in COVID-19. Data came from immunoSEQ multiplex PCR; TCRdb stores just in-frame clones and leaves some out. The sample yields under 75,000 clones, around 83% seen once. The source material was peripheral blood. These receptor sequences come from a human donor in a cohort sampled during active COVID-19.

The chain links TRBV23-1 to TRBJ1-1; D possibly corresponds to TRBD1 (6 bases). TRBV23-1 is labeled an ORF, and its function is uncertain. The CDR3 runs 17 residues. V was clipped by 2 bases and J by 1 base, with 17 bases between them. CDR3 coding DNA: TGCGCCAGCAGTCAAAGCAGGGACACCTGGGAGAACACTGAAGCTTTCTTT. This translates into CASSQSRDTWENTEAFF.

V usage is TRBV7-2 and J usage is TRBJ2-4; D possibly corresponds to TRBD2 (6 bases). The CDR3 is 17 amino acids. Deletions cut 0 bases from V and 0 bases from J, with 12 bases between. CDR1 SGHTA and CDR2 FQGNSA come from the germline V gene. The CDR3 DNA reads TGTGCCAGCAGCTTAGCGCGGGGCAATCTAGCCAAAAACATTCAGTACTTC. Residues: CASSLARGNLAKNIQYF.

V is TRBV6-5 and J is TRBJ2-1; D is ambiguous. The CDR3 sequence is 13 residues long. Germline CDR1 is MNHEY and CDR2 is SVGAGI. Trimming left V 7 bases short and J 9 bases short, with 16 bases between. For the CDR3, the DNA is TGTGCCAGCACCACTGGGCTTCTTAGTGAGCAGTTCTTC. It is translated as CASTTGLLSEQFF.

The chain recombines TRBV5-1 with TRBJ2-3; 8 nucleotides match TRBD1. Trimming at V came to 4 bases and at J to 0 bases, leaving 10 bases not matched to a gene. CDR1 is SGHRS, CDR2 YFSETQ, per germline. The CDR3 totals 17 residues. The CDR3 here is CASSPRTGKTSTDTQYF. The DNA for the CDR3 is TGCGCCAGCAGCCCTCGGACAGGGAAAACTAGCACAGATACGCAGTATTTT.

The CDR3, as DNA: TGTGCCAGTAGTATTAGAGGCCCAGGGGGTTATAGCAATCAGCCCCAGCATTTT. Translation gives CASSIRGPGGYSNQPQHF. The chain combines TRBV19 with TRBJ1-5; 7 nucleotides align to TRBD1. The germline V gene encodes CDR1 LNHDA and CDR2 SQIVND (reference sequence). V lost 3 bases and J lost 0; bases outside the gene matches: 11. This CDR3 has 18 residues. Complete variable domain (other parts from reference TRBV19 and TRBJ1-5): DGGITQSPKYLFRKEGQNVTLSCEQNLNHDAMYWYRQDPGQGLRLIYYSQIVNDFQKGDIAEGYSVSREKKESFPLTVTSAQKNPTAFYLCASSIRGPGGYSNQPQHFGDGTRLSIL.

V is TRBV29-1 and J is TRBJ2-5; a weak D match, TRBD2 (5 bases). The CDR3 runs 12 residues. Germline V CDR1 and CDR2: SQVTM, ANQGSEA. Trimming removed 7 bases at V and 2 bases at J, with 11 bases between. This CDR3 reads CSASSGQETQYF. The CDR3 region has the DNA TGCAGCGCTAGCAGCGGACAAGAGACCCAGTACTTC.

In this sample, this clone turned up a few times. V is TRBV11-2 and J is TRBJ2-7; D might be TRBD2 (5 bases). Germline V CDR1 and CDR2: SGHAT, FQNNGV. Trimming left V 5 bases short and J 6 bases short, with 11 bases between. The CDR3 is made up of 12 amino acids. The CDR3 DNA follows: TGTGCCAGCAGCACCGTGGCGGGCGAGCAGTACTTC. This sequence encodes CASSTVAGEQYF.

The chain carries TRBV10-3 and TRBJ1-6; weak D call: TRBD1 (5 bases). The ends were cut back, 5 bases at V and 8 bases at J, with 7 bases in the middle. CDR1 ENHRY and CDR2 SYGVKD come from the germline V gene. The CDR3 totals 12 residues. The CDR3 loop reads CAISKQDSPLHF. CDR3 DNA: TGTGCCATCAGTAAACAGGATTCACCCCTCCACTTT.

This rearrangement joins TRBV2 to TRBJ2-2, with 9 bases that match TRBD1. Germline V lookup: CDR1 SNHLY, CDR2 FYNNEI. The ends lost 4 bases at V and 5 bases at J; junction bases unmatched: 8. The CDR3 consists of 16 residues. The chain's CDR3 is CASSGAGTGKTGELFF. CDR3 coding DNA: TGTGCCAGCAGTGGGGCCGGGACAGGGAAAACCGGGGAGCTGTTTTTT.

J is TRBJ2-5 and V is TRBV6-4; 9 positions match TRBD2. After removal of 4 bases from V and 5 bases from J, the junction contained 11 bases not matched to a gene. The CDR3 is 16 amino acids. Germline V gives CDR1 MRHNA, CDR2 SNTAGT. Here the CDR3 DNA reads TGTGCCAGCAGTGGACTAGCGGATAACCTCCAGGAGACCCAGTACTTC. It specifies CASSGLADNLQETQYF.

The rearrangement joins TRBV1 to TRBJ1-5. TRBV1 is a documented pseudogene. The CDR3 has 15 amino acids. The CDR3 DNA sequence: TGCACCAGCAGCCAATCTTTCGGAGGGCGAGGGCCCCAGCATTTT. Translating gives CTSSQSFGGRGPQHF.

This clone was counted once. CDR3 amino acids: CASSLDRTFMNTEAFF. CDR3 DNA: TGCGCCAGCAGCTTGGACAGGACCTTTATGAACACTGAAGCTTTCTTT. The rearrangement joins TRBV5-1 to TRBJ1-1; TRBD1 is a possible D gene (5 bases). The germline V gene has CDR1 SGHRS and CDR2 YFSETQ. Trimming took off 0 bases at V and 0 bases at J, with 12 bases between the two ends. There are 16 residues in the CDR3.

This chain links TRBV5-1 with TRBJ2-5, with 8 bases identical to TRBD1. Per germline, CDR1 SGHRS and CDR2 YFSETQ. J lost 5 bases, V lost 6 bases, and 15 bases had no gene match. CDR3 length: 16 amino acids. For the CDR3, the DNA is TGCGCCAGCACCGGGTCCGGGACAGGACGCTTCGAGACCCAGTACTTC. Translation: CASTGSGTGRFETQYF.

The count of this clone is one. The J gene is TRBJ2-1, the V gene TRBV5-1, with TRBD1 as a possible D gene (6 bases). Germline V gene lookup returns CDR1 SGHRS and CDR2 YFSETQ. With 1 base removed from V and 1 base from J, the gap between germline ends came to 12 bases. This CDR3 region has 16 residues. The CDR3 DNA reads TGCGCCAGCAGCTTGATCCCAGGGGAGTCCTACAATGAGCAGTTCTTC. Translating it yields CASSLIPGESYNEQFF.

In DNA, the CDR3 is TGCGCCAGCAGCCACGCCCCGGGACTAGCGGGGGCGCTAGCCAAAAACATTCAGTACTTC. This gives the protein CASSHAPGLAGALAKNIQYF. V usage is TRBV4-1 and J usage is TRBJ2-4; 14 positions agree with TRBD2. This CDR3 is built from 20 residues. V was clipped by 3 bases and J by 0 bases; unmatched bases: 10. Germline assignment: CDR1 MGHRA and CDR2 YSYEKL.

V and J are TRBV19 and TRBJ2-5; 9 nucleotides line up with TRBD1. J lost 5 bases, V lost 6 bases, and 4 bases had no gene match. The CDR3 sequence is 13 residues long. CDR1 is LNHDA, CDR2 SQIVND, per germline (reference sequence). The chain's CDR3 is CASRGQGMETQYF. The CDR3, as DNA: TGTGCCAGTAGAGGACAGGGGATGGAGACCCAGTACTTC.